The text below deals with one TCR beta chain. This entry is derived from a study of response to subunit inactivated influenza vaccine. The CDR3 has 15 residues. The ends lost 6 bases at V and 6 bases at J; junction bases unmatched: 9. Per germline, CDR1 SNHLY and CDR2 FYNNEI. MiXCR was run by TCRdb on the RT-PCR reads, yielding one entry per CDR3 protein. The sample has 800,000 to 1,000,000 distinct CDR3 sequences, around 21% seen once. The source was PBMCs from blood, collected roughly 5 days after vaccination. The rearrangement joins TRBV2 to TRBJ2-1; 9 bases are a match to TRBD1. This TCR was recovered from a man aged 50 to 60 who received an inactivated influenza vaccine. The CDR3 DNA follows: TGTGCCAGCAGAGTAGGACAGGGGATTAGCAATGAGCAGTTCTTC. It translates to CASRVGQGISNEQFF.